This entry concerns a single T cell receptor (beta chain). These data belong to a study of shared T cell receptors in the human thymus. Germline CDR1 GTSNPN, CDR2 SVGIG (reference sequence). The V gene lost 0 bases and the J gene lost 6 bases, with 9 bases spanning the gap. CDR3 length: 12 residues. The method was immunoSEQ multiplex PCR; TCRdb's version includes in-frame clones alone and lacks a portion of them. Counted here are about 380,000 clones, 85% to 95% occurring once; the ten biggest clones make up 0.015% to 0.025%. The sequencing input was thymocytes. The sequence derives from a human donor. The J gene is TRBJ2-7, the V gene TRBV30; D unresolved. The CDR3 sequence: CAWSVASGEQYF. CDR3 DNA: TGTGCCTGGAGTGTGGCTTCGGGCGAGCAGTACTTC.